This T cell receptor beta chain originates from a study of tumor-infiltrating lymphocytes in primary liver carcinoma. CDR3 length: 14 amino acids. Unmatched junction bases numbered 6, after V lost 5 bases and J lost 4 bases. Germline lookup yields CDR1 MDHEN and CDR2 SYDVKM. The source material, roughly 18-32 mg of unsorted bulk tissue, was used to co-extract RNA and DNA. No patient had received treatment, and all had chronic HBV infection. A constant-region primer primed TCR beta cDNA synthesis from about 550 ng of total RNA. Investigators got TCR beta libraries out of three nested multiplex PCR rounds, done with slightly modified ARM-PCR. The first two PCR rounds, around 10 cycles each, used TRBV1-TRBV30 forward primers and a C-beta reverse primer. MiXCR, applied by TCRdb to the multiplex PCR reads, yields one record per CDR3 protein. The table includes 80,000 or so distinct CDR3 sequences, approximately 62% detected once.

This clonotype was recorded many times. This clonotype was sampled from a man aged 40-50 years with primary liver carcinoma and hepatitis B virus infection. Sequencing was done on a sample of tumor-adjacent normal liver tissue. The chain has TRBV28 and TRBJ2-7; TRBD2 aligns across 9 bases. The CDR3 DNA reads as TGTGCCAGCAGTGTAGCGGGAGTGGGGTACGAGCAGTACTTC. Its protein product is CASSVAGVGYEQYF.